This note documents a single TCR beta chain sequence. Its antigen is not identified. The data were taken from a study of T-cell reconstitution after alpha-beta-depleted transplantation in children. Unique molecular identifiers were incorporated during preparation of the TCRbeta library. TCRdb used MiXCR to reprocess the PCR reads, holding one entry per CDR3 protein. The data show tens of thousands of distinct CDR3 sequences, under 8% seen once. CDR3 length equals 12 residues. Trimming pared 7 bases from V and 6 bases from J, leaving 10 bases between. General study results and limits: Two months or so post-transplant, alpha-beta T cells reportedly derived from several hundred expanded graft clones. Diversity of TCRbeta at day 60 was high in some patients, arising from surviving recipient T cells and thymic progenitors.

The material was peripheral blood, obtained 60 days after TCRalphabeta/CD19-depleted stem cell transplant. The TCR was taken from a child under two years old who had a stem cell transplant for acute myeloid leukemia, so the T cells may come from the graft donor. J is TRBJ2-1 and V is TRBV12-3 or TRBV12-4; D is unclear. The CDR3, as DNA: TGTGCCAGCACCCAAAGGGCCAATGAGCAGTTCTTC. It specifies CASTQRANEQFF.